This TCR beta chain was captured in a study of PD-1 blockade in classical Hodgkin lymphoma. Study observations and caveats: It was reported that newly diagnosed patients had less baseline TCR diversity than healthy donors. Repertoires differed for reasons still undefined, possibly disease activity or prior therapy.

In the case of this clone: Its antigen is not identified.

Each patient experienced a relapse that followed autologous stem cell transplantation, and brentuximab vedotin exposure varied. TCRdb's table, derived via immunoSEQ multiplex PCR, lists solely in-frame clones and lacks some. The sample shows under 60,000 clones, around 75% of them seen only once. This sequence was found in a human donor with classical Hodgkin lymphoma. The specimen comprised peripheral blood mononuclear cells (PBMCs), sampled before the second cycle of nivolumab.

The CDR3 region has the DNA TGTGCCAGCAGTCCGACATGGTTGAACACTGAAGCTTTCTTT. Translation: CASSPTWLNTEAFF. The chain has TRBV6-5 and TRBJ1-1; D gene uncertain. CDR1 MNHEY and CDR2 SVGAGI come from the germline V gene. Trimming removed 5 bases from V and 0 bases from J, with 10 bases in between. CDR3 length equals 14 residues.